The present TCR beta chain was sequenced within a study of control samples from healthy donors and cancer patients. This clone was counted once. Assay used: immunoSEQ multiplex PCR; TCRdb lists only in-frame clones, some missing. The sample has about 190,000 clones; 85% to 95% are singletons. Material for sequencing was blood. This clonotype originated in a young man in good health.

Here the CDR3 reads CASSLRGGDGYTF. CDR3 nucleotide sequence: TGTGCCAGCAGCTTACGGGGCGGGGATGGCTACACCTTC. The chain has TRBV7-3 and TRBJ1-2, with D perhaps matching TRBD1 (5 bases). The germline V gene encodes CDR1 SGHTA and CDR2 FQGTGA. This CDR3 region has 13 residues. Trimming shortened V by 2 bases and J by 6 bases, and 10 bases separated the two germline ends.